This T cell receptor beta chain appears in the sequencing data of a study of T cells in Graves' hyperthyroidism and ophthalmopathy. The CDR3 covers 15 residues. Germline CDR1 and CDR2: MNHEY and SVGAGI. Trimming at V came to 2 bases and at J to 5 bases, leaving 4 bases not matched to a gene. This clonotype was observed at least ten times. It was RNA transcripts that yielded the amplified TCR beta CDR3 regions. First-round RT-PCR with HTBI primers amplified the TCR CDR3 region. MiXCR was run by TCRdb on the multiplex PCR reads, yielding one entry per CDR3 protein. The sample contains around 450,000 distinct CDR3 sequences, roughly an eighth of which appear only once.

Sequencing was done on a sample of blood. The source is a young woman with Graves' hyperthyroidism. This rearrangement joins TRBV6-5 to TRBJ1-1, with 11 positions matching TRBD1. CDR3 bases: TGTGCCAGCAGTTACAGCGGACAGGGGGCAACTGAAGCTTTCTTT. As protein: CASSYSGQGATEAFF.